The next 21 T cell receptor beta chains were all read from a single sample in a study of shared clonotypes between healthy human individuals. CD8 cells classed as naive were CD45RO-negative and positively selected for CCR7, excluding terminally differentiated effector memory CD45RA+ cells. Some clones are missing from TCRdb's copy, which holds only in-frame ones; the method was immunoSEQ multiplex PCR. In the table there are over 2,000,000 clones, about 93% of which are singletons. Sequenced input: naive CD8+ T cells from PBMCs. The receptors originated from a man between 18 and 29 years old in good health. Some clones in this sample may be carry-over from other donors' samples.

The chain carries TRBV4-1 and TRBJ2-2; 8 bases align to TRBD1. Germline CDR1 reads MGHRA; CDR2 reads YSYEKL. The CDR3 runs 15 residues. J was trimmed by 7 bases and V by 7 bases; bases with no gene match: 11. The CDR3 protein is CASNRGTGGSGELFF. Here the CDR3 DNA reads TGCGCCAGCAACCGCGGGACAGGAGGGAGCGGGGAGCTGTTTTTT.

The CDR3 reads CSVEQAVKQAFF. CDR3 sequence (DNA): TGCAGCGTTGAACAAGCGGTCAAACAAGCTTTCTTT. The rearrangement links TRBV29-1 to TRBJ1-1; D ambiguous. V dropped 2 bases and J dropped 9 bases, with 13 bases sitting between them. This CDR3 contains 12 residues. Germline V gene lookup returns CDR1 SQVTM and CDR2 ANQGSEA.

Worth noting for this clone: Additional DNA sequences in this sample encode the identical CDR3. The V and J genes are TRBV28 and TRBJ2-7, with a weak D call TRBD2 (6 bases). Germline-derived CDR1 and CDR2 are MDHEN and SYDVKM. V was trimmed by 2 bases and J by 0 bases, leaving 8 bases between them. The CDR3 length is 14 residues. The CDR3 nucleotides are TGTGCCAGCAGTTTACGCGGGAACTCCTACGAGCAGTACTTC. It yields the protein CASSLRGNSYEQYF.

The chain uses TRBV27 and TRBJ2-1; 10 bases are shared with TRBD2. This CDR3 comprises 15 residues. Trimming removed 6 bases from V and 6 bases from J; junction bases left unmatched: 8. Germline CDR1 MNHEY, CDR2 SMNVEV (reference sequence). CDR3 coding DNA: TGTGCCAGCAGCAGGTCCCCTAGCGGGGGCAATGAGCAGTTCTTC. Translating gives CASSRSPSGGNEQFF.

Note on this clone: This specimen includes other DNA sequences encoding the same CDR3. This rearrangement joins TRBV9 to TRBJ2-2; 7 nucleotides align to TRBD1. Per germline, CDR1 SGDLS and CDR2 YYNGEE. This CDR3 contains 16 residues. V shed 0 bases and J 2 bases; nucleotides not matched to a gene: 4. The CDR3 bases are TGTGCCAGCAGCGTAGGGCAGGGGGTAAACACCGGGGAGCTGTTTTTT. This sequence encodes CASSVGQGVNTGELFF.

The J gene is TRBJ1-1, the V gene TRBV11-1; 7 bases match TRBD1. The CDR3 spans 16 residues. Per the germline V gene, CDR1 is SGHAT and CDR2 is FQDESV (reference sequence). J gave up 5 bases and V 2 bases, and 11 bases lay outside the gene matches. The CDR3 region is CASSLKPAGGRTEAFF. The DNA for the CDR3 is TGTGCCAGCAGCTTAAAACCCGCAGGGGGAAGGACTGAAGCTTTCTTT. The full variable domain, in which reference TRBV11-1 and TRBJ1-1 provide the parts outside the CDR3, is EAEVAQSPRYKITEKSQAVAFWCDPISGHATLYWYRQILGQGPELLVQFQDESVVDDSQLPKDRFSAERLKGVDSTLKIQPAELGDSAMYLCASSLKPAGGRTEAFFGQGTRLTVV.

The V and J genes are TRBV4-3 and TRBJ2-1, with 13 bases lining up with TRBD2. V dropped 1 base and J dropped 10; count of bases not matched to a gene: 4. The CDR3 extends over 15 amino acids. Germline CDR1 LGHNA, CDR2 YSLEER. CDR3 protein: CASSQGGLAGKEQFF. For the CDR3, the DNA is TGCGCCAGCAGCCAAGGGGGACTAGCGGGAAAAGAGCAGTTCTTC.

About this clone itself: Other DNA sequences from this sample encode an identical CDR3 as well. The rearrangement joins TRBV7-6 to TRBJ2-7; D may correspond to TRBD1 or TRBD2 (6 bases each). Looked up from germline, CDR1 is SGHVS and CDR2 is FNYEAQ. CDR3 size: 14 residues. The V end was cut by 3 bases, the J end by 0 bases, with 9 bases between. The CDR3 DNA is TGTGCCAGCAGCTTGGGGGGCACCTCCTACGAGCAGTACTTC. Translated, it gives CASSLGGTSYEQYF. Full variable domain (outside the CDR3, taken from reference TRBV7-6 and TRBJ2-7): GAGVSQSPRYKVTKRGQDVALRCDPISGHVSLYWYRQALGQGPEFLTYFNYEAQQDKSGLPNDRFSAERPEGSISTLTIQRTEQRDSAMYRCASSLGGTSYEQYFGPGTRLTVT.

This sequence joins TRBV28 and TRBJ2-1, with 7 bases fitting TRBD1. From germline, CDR1 is MDHEN and CDR2 SYDVKM. V lost 6 bases and J lost 11; bases outside the gene matches: 16. The CDR3 loop spans 15 amino acids. The CDR3 nucleotides read TGTGCCAGCAGCCTTATCCGACAGGGAAGGGGAAAGCAGTTCTTC. This encodes CASSLIRQGRGKQFF. Based on the CDR3 plus reference TRBV28 and TRBJ2-1, the full variable domain is DVKVTQSSRYLVKRTGEKVFLECVQDMDHENMFWYRQDPGLGLRLIYFSYDVKMKEKGDIPEGYSVSREKKERFSLILESASTNQTSMYLCASSLIRQGRGKQFFGPGTRLTVL.

This chain links TRBV6-5 with TRBJ1-2, with TRBD1 matching 7 bases. The trim removed 2 bases at V and 7 bases at J, leaving 10 bases unmatched. The CDR3 has 15 residues. Germline V CDR1 and CDR2: MNHEY, SVGAGI. This CDR3 is CASSYTSDSGGGYTF. DNA of the CDR3: TGTGCCAGCAGTTACACGTCAGACTCAGGGGGTGGCTACACCTTC.

The chain has TRBV27 and TRBJ1-2; D might be TRBD1 (5 bases). Germline values: CDR1 MNHEY, CDR2 SMNVEV (reference sequence). The V end was cut by 3 bases, the J end by 7 bases, with 12 bases between. The CDR3 totals 13 residues. CDR3 nucleotides: TGTGCCAGCAGTTTGATGCAGGGAGGTGGCTACACCTTC. Residues: CASSLMQGGGYTF.

The gene calls are TRBV5-1 and TRBJ2-5; tentative D call: TRBD2 (5 bases). This CDR3 region has 14 residues. Trimming pared 0 bases from V and 3 bases from J, leaving 9 bases between. Germline V lookup: CDR1 SGHRS, CDR2 YFSETQ. The CDR3 loop reads CASSLGGVEETQYF. The CDR3 nucleotides are TGCGCCAGCAGCTTGGGGGGAGTTGAAGAGACCCAGTACTTC.

The chain carries TRBV5-6 and TRBJ1-4; TRBD1 aligns across 7 bases. The CDR3 covers 14 residues. CDR1 is SGHDT, CDR2 YYEEEE, per germline. V gave up 4 bases and J gave up 8 bases; unmatched junction bases: 8. The CDR3 DNA reads as TGTGCCAGCAGCCCGGCAGGGGGTGGGGAAAAACTGTTTTTT. Translated, it gives CASSPAGGGEKLFF.

The V and J genes are TRBV7-9 and TRBJ2-5, with 9 bases matching TRBD2. J gave up 2 bases and V 5 bases, and 6 bases lay outside the gene matches. This CDR3 has 15 residues. CDR1 is SEHNR and CDR2 is FQNEAQ in the germline V gene (reference sequence). The CDR3 DNA reads as TGTGCCAGCAGCACCCTAGCGGGACTACAAGAGACCCAGTACTTC. This sequence encodes CASSTLAGLQETQYF.

The chain recombines TRBV15 with TRBJ2-7, with unresolved D. The CDR3 consists of 14 residues. Trimming left V 3 bases short and J 1 base short, with 10 bases between. CDR1 and CDR2 (germline): LNHNV, YYDKDF (reference sequence). The CDR3 region has the DNA TGTGCCACCAGCAGCTCCCACCATTCCTACGAGCAGTACTTC. This translates into CATSSSHHSYEQYF.

CDR3 sequence reads: CASSIVPGALNEQFF. CDR3 DNA: TGTGCCAGTAGTATAGTGCCGGGAGCCCTCAATGAGCAGTTCTTC. The gene calls are TRBV19 and TRBJ2-1; possibly TRBD2 for D (6 bases). V was cut by 1 base and J by 6 bases, with 13 bases left in between. There are 15 residues in the CDR3. Germline V CDR1 and CDR2: LNHDA, SQIVND (reference sequence).

V gene TRBV5-1 combines with J gene TRBJ2-5, with D possibly being TRBD2 (6 bases). This CDR3 contains 16 residues. CDR1 and CDR2 (germline): SGHRS, YFSETQ. The germline V and J ends were trimmed by 0 bases and 1 base, with 13 bases remaining between them. The CDR3 is CASSLGIAEIQETQYF. The DNA of the CDR3 is TGCGCCAGCAGCTTGGGGATAGCGGAGATCCAAGAGACCCAGTACTTC.

As concerns this clone: Other DNA sequences within the sample encode an identical CDR3. The chain has TRBV19 and TRBJ1-1; a weak D match, TRBD1 (6 bases). The CDR3 totals 13 residues. V dropped 5 bases and J dropped 1 base, with 8 bases sitting between them. Germline V gene lookup returns CDR1 LNHDA and CDR2 SQIVND (reference sequence). The CDR3 DNA follows: TGTGCCAGTAGTGCGACAGGGAACACTGAAGCTTTCTTT. This sequence encodes CASSATGNTEAFF. The entire variable domain, with the rest obtained from reference TRBV19 and TRBJ1-1, is as follows: DGGITQSPKYLFRKEGQNVTLSCEQNLNHDAMYWYRQDPGQGLRLIYYSQIVNDFQKGDIAEGYSVSREKKESFPLTVTSAQKNPTAFYLCASSATGNTEAFFGQGTRLTVV.

On this clone itself: Other DNA variants within this sample encode the same CDR3. The chain employs TRBV9 and TRBJ2-7; 8 bases are a match to TRBD1. This CDR3 is built from 13 residues. The germline gives CDR1 SGDLS, CDR2 YYNGEE. V shed 3 bases, J shed 3 bases, and the junction held 2 bases outside the gene matches. CDR3 nucleotides: TGTGCCAGCAGCGGCGGACAGGGCTACGAGCAGTACTTC. Its translation: CASSGGQGYEQYF.

The chain joins TRBV7-9 to TRBJ2-7, with 9 bases identical to TRBD2. Trimming at V came to 6 bases and at J to 7 bases, leaving 16 bases not matched to a gene. The CDR3 length is 16 residues. Germline CDR1 and CDR2: SEHNR and FQNEAQ (reference sequence). Here the CDR3 reads CASRPLSSGKAAEQYF. DNA for the CDR3: TGTGCCAGCAGACCCCTGTCTAGCGGGAAGGCCGCGGAGCAGTACTTC.

This chain joins TRBV19 and TRBJ2-1; 14 nucleotides agree with TRBD2. Germline loops: CDR1 LNHDA, CDR2 SQIVND (reference sequence). The V and J ends lost 5 bases and 4 bases, in that order; junction bases with no gene match: 7. The length of the CDR3 is 17 residues. The CDR3 protein is CASSERLAGGMYNEQFF. CDR3 coding DNA: TGTGCCAGTAGTGAAAGACTAGCGGGAGGGATGTACAATGAGCAGTTCTTC.